This T cell receptor (beta chain) was obtained from a study of T-cell memory formation after mild COVID-19. Overall study results and limits: Clones shrinking between day 15 and 85 showed a balanced CD4/CD8 split, and those that grew later tilted toward CD4+. Clones which contracted sat mainly in CM and EM if CD4+, and in EMRA if CD8+.

This clonotype was observed a few times. Its target is not known. CDR3 length: 16 residues. CDR1 is SQVTM and CDR2 is ANQGSEA in the germline V gene. Trimming took 6 bases from V and 0 from J; bases not matched to a gene: 11. TCRdb re-called the 5' RACE reads through MiXCR, storing one row per CDR3 protein. The sample holds over 350,000 distinct CDR3 sequences, more than 15% seen once. Sequencing input: PBMCs or a T cell subset sorted from them (not recorded which). This TCR was sampled from a man aged 18 to 29 who had mild COVID-19 (a few samples of this study predate the infection). Cell type and time point are not known. This sequence joins TRBV29-1 and TRBJ2-1, with TRBD1 matching 7 bases. DNA for the CDR3: TGCAGCGTCTGGACAGGCGAAAACTACTCCTACAATGAGCAGTTCTTC. It translates to CSVWTGENYSYNEQFF.